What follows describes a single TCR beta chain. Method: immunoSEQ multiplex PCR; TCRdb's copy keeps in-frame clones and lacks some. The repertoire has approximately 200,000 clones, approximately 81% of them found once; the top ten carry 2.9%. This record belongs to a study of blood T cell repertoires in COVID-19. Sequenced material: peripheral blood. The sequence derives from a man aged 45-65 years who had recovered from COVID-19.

The CDR3 nucleotides read TGTGCCAGCAGTTCACAGGGACTAGCGGGACGAGCTTACTACGAGCAGTACTTC. Its protein product is CASSSQGLAGRAYYEQYF. The rearrangement uses TRBV6-2 or TRBV6-3 and TRBJ2-7; 13 bases map to TRBD2. Germline V gene data show CDR1 as MNHEY and CDR2 as SVGEGT. The V segment lost 4 bases and the J segment 3 bases; nucleotides outside the gene matches: 12. The CDR3 length is 18 residues.